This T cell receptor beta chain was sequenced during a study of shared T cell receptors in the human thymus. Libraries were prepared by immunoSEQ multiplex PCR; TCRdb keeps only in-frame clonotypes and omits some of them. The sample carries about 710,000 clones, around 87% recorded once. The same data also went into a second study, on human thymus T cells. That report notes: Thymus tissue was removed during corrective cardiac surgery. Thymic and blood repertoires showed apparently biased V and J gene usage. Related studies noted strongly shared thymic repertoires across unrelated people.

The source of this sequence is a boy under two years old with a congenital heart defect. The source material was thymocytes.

The CDR3 region has the DNA TGTGCCAGCAGCTTAGTGTGGGGGGGGGCCTTCAAGAGGCACAATGAGCAGTTCTTC. Protein: CASSLVWGGAFKRHNEQFF. V gene TRBV7-8 combines with J gene TRBJ2-1; perhaps TRBD2 as D (7 bases). V was shortened by 1 base and J by 5 bases, with 24 bases between the two germline ends. Germline-derived CDR1 and CDR2 are SGHVS and FQNEAQ. This CDR3 has 19 residues.